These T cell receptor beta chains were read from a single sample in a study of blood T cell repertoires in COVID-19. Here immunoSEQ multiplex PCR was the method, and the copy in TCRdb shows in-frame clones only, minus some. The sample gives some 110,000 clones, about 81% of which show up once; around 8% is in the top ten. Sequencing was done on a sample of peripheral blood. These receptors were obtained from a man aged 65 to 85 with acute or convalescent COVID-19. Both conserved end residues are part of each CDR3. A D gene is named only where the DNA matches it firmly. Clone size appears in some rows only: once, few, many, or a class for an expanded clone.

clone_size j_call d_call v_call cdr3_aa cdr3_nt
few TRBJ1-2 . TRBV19 CASSYLQGLGGYTF TGTGCCAGTAGTTACCTACAGGGTCTCGGTGGCTACACCTTC
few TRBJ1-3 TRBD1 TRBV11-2 CASTWGQGSSGNTIYF TGTGCCAGCACCTGGGGACAGGGGAGCTCTGGAAACACCATATATTTT
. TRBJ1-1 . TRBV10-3 CASRGQMNTEAFF TGTGCCTCTCGAGGACAGATGAACACTGAAGCTTTCTTT
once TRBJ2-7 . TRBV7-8 CASSLGSQSSYEQYF TGTGCCAGCAGCTTAGGGAGCCAAAGCTCCTACGAGCAGTACTTC
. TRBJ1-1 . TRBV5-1 CATTETGRTEAFF TGCGCCACCACCGAGACGGGGAGAACGGAAGCTTTCTTT
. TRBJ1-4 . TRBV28 CASSSPGETEKLFF TGTGCCAGCAGTTCCCCAGGGGAGACTGAAAAACTGTTTTTT
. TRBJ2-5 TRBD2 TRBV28 CASRRGSGLAYQETQYF TGTGCCAGCAGAAGAGGTAGCGGGTTGGCCTACCAAGAGACCCAGTACTTC
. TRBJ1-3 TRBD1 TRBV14 CASSQVGDRSNTIYF TGTGCCAGCAGCCAAGTGGGGGACAGGTCCAACACCATATATTTT
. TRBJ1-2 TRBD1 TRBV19 CASWDRGNYGYTF TGTGCCAGTTGGGACAGGGGAAACTATGGCTACACCTTC
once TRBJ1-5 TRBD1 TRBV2 CASKEGQASNQPQHF TGTGCCAGCAAGGAAGGACAGGCGAGCAATCAGCCCCAGCATTTT
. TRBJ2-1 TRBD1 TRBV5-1 CASSLMRDRGVGEQFF TGCGCCAGCAGCTTGATGCGGGACAGGGGGGTAGGTGAGCAGTTCTTC
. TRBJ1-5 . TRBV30 CAWSRGDNLGNQPQHF TGTGCCTGGAGTCGAGGGGACAACTTGGGCAATCAGCCCCAGCATTTT
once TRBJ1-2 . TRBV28 CASHSPFPELSNYGYTF TGTGCCAGCCACTCTCCTTTTCCGGAGCTTTCTAACTATGGCTACACCTTC
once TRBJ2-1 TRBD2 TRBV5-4 CASSIRVPGGRNEQFF TGTGCCAGCAGCATCCGTGTCCCGGGAGGGCGAAATGAGCAGTTCTTC
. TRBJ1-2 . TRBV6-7 CARPNRDIYYGYTF TGTGCCAGACCGAACCGGGACATTTACTATGGCTACACCTTC
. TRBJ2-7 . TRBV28 CASVSLSYEQYF TGTGCCAGCGTTAGTCTGTCCTACGAGCAGTACTTC
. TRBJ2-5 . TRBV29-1 CSVAPGGETQYF TGCAGCGTTGCGCCGGGTGGGGAGACCCAGTACTTC
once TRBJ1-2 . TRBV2 CASSVQGNYGYTF TGTGCCAGCAGTGTTCAGGGGAACTATGGCTACACCTTC
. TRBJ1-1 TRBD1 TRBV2 CASSDWQGAKAFF TGTGCCAGCAGTGATTGGCAGGGGGCGAAAGCTTTCTTT
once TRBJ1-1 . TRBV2 CASSELPPGQNTEAFF TGTGCCAGCAGTGAGCTTCCACCGGGACAGAACACTGAAGCTTTCTTT
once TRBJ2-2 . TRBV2 CASRRLNTGELFF TGTGCCAGCAGGCGATTGAACACCGGGGAGCTGTTTTTT
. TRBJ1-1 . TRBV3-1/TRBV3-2 CASSQGEGFGTEAFF TGTGCCAGCAGCCAAGGGGAGGGCTTCGGCACTGAAGCTTTCTTT
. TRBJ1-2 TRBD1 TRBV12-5 CASGLVLTDRGYGYTF TGTGCTAGTGGTTTGGTACTTACGGACAGGGGTTATGGCTACACCTTC
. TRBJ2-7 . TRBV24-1 CATSNTNTYEQYF TGTGCCACCAGTAATACAAACACCTACGAGCAGTACTTC
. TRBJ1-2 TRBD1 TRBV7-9 CASSLALTGDYTF TGTGCCAGCAGCTTAGCGCTAACAGGGGACTACACCTTC
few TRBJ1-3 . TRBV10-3 CAISESRQASGNTIYF TGTGCCATCAGTGAGTCAAGACAAGCCTCTGGAAACACCATATATTTT
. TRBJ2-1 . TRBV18 CASSRGSILNEQFF TGTGCCAGCTCACGCGGGTCAATACTCAATGAGCAGTTCTTC
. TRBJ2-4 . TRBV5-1 CASSEAVAKNIQYF TGCGCCAGCTCAGAGGCTGTAGCCAAAAACATTCAGTACTTC
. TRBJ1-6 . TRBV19 CATWEGQNSPLHF TGTGCCACCTGGGAGGGCCAAAATTCACCCCTCCACTTT
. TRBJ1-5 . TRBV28 CASSLLGRVGQPQHF TGTGCCAGCAGTTTATTGGGCAGGGTGGGTCAGCCCCAGCATTTT
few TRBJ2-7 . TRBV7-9 CASSLVLYEQYF TGTGCCAGCAGCTTAGTGCTATACGAGCAGTACTTC
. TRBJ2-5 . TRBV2 CASSGERRETQYF TGTGCCAGCAGTGGAGAACGGCGGGAGACCCAGTACTTC
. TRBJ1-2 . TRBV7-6 CASSFFQERRYGYTF TGTGCCAGCAGCTTCTTCCAGGAAAGGAGGTATGGCTACACCTTC
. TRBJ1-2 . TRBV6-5 CASRFVGRDYGYTF TGTGCCAGCCGGTTTGTGGGCAGGGACTATGGCTACACCTTC
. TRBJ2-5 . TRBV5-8 CASSLIGVRKTQYF TGTGCCAGCAGCTTGATCGGGGTACGGAAGACCCAGTACTTC
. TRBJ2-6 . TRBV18 CASSPQALSGANVLTF TGTGCCAGCTCACCACAAGCCCTCTCTGGGGCCAACGTCCTGACTTTC
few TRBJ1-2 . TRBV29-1 CSVSGARGYTF TGCAGCGTGTCAGGGGCGCGCGGCTACACCTTC
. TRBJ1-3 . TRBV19 CASRAEGASGNTIYF TGTGCCAGTAGGGCGGAGGGCGCCTCTGGAAACACCATATATTTT
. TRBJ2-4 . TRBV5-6 CASSVQGLTKNIQYF TGTGCCAGCAGCGTTCAGGGGTTGACCAAAAACATTCAGTACTTC
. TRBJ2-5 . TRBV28 CASSLGPTQYF TGTGCCAGCAGTTTAGGGCCAACCCAGTACTTC
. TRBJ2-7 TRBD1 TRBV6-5 CASSYSIQGGYEQYF TGTGCCAGCAGTTACTCGATACAGGGGGGATACGAGCAGTACTTC
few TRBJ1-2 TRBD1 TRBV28 CASSLDRRYGYTF TGTGCCAGCAGTTTGGACAGGCGCTATGGCTACACCTTC
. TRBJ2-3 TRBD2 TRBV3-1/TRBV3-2 CASSQDWSGSGADTQYF TGTGCCAGCAGCCAAGATTGGAGCGGGAGTGGGGCAGATACGCAGTATTTT
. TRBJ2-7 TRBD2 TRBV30 CAWSARAGSGGDDRSYEQYF TGTGCCTGGAGTGCGCGGGCTGGTAGCGGGGGGGATGATCGCTCCTACGAGCAGTACTTC
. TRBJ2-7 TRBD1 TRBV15 CATSRGRQGYEQYF TGTGCCACCAGCAGGGGACGACAGGGCTACGAGCAGTACTTC
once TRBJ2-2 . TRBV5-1 CASSLDTTNTGELFF TGCGCCAGCAGCTTGGATACTACGAACACCGGGGAGCTGTTTTTT
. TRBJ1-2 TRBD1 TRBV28 CASTDREAGYTF TGTGCCTCGACGGACAGGGAAGCGGGCTACACCTTC
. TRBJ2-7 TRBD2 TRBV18 CASSPSIAGGSYEQYF TGTGCCAGCTCACCGTCGATAGCGGGAGGGTCCTACGAGCAGTACTTC
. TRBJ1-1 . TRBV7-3 CASSGGMNTEAFF TGTGCCAGCAGCGGGGGCATGAACACTGAAGCTTTCTTT
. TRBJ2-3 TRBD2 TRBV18 CASSQGLAVADTQYF TGTGCCAGCTCACAGGGACTAGCTGTGGCAGATACGCAGTATTTT
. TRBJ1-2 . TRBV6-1 CASSEAETEVYGYTF TGTGCCAGCAGTGAAGCCGAAACGGAGGTCTATGGCTACACCTTC
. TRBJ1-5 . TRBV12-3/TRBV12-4 CASTYSYNQPQHF TGTGCCAGCACCTACAGTTACAATCAGCCCCAGCATTTT
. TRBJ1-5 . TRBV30 CAWRGRASNQPQHF TGTGCCTGGAGGGGCAGGGCGAGCAATCAGCCCCAGCATTTT
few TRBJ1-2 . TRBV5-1 CASSLDPTFYGYTF TGCGCCAGCAGCTTGGACCCTACCTTCTATGGCTACACCTTC
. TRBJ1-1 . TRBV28 CASSLARPYEAFF TGTGCCAGCAGTTTAGCCAGGCCGTATGAAGCTTTCTTT
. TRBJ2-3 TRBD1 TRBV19 CASLDRGGTDTQYF TGTGCCAGCCTGGACAGGGGAGGGACAGATACGCAGTATTTT
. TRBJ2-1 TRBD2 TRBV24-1 CATSDYLAGANNEQFF TGTGCCACCAGTGATTACCTAGCGGGGGCAAACAATGAGCAGTTCTTC
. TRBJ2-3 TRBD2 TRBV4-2 CASSQFTSGGTDTQYF TGTGCCAGCAGCCAGTTTACTAGCGGGGGAACAGATACGCAGTATTTT
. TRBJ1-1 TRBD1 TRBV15 CATSPGQGVTEAFF TGTGCCACCAGCCCTGGACAGGGGGTCACTGAAGCTTTCTTT
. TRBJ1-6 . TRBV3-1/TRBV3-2 CASSQGGAGASPLHF TGTGCCAGCAGCCAGGGGGGGGCAGGAGCTTCACCCCTCCACTTT